The sequence of this T cell receptor (beta chain) was determined in a study of T cell responses to AZD1222 COVID-19 vaccine. Study-level results: Baseline serology detected seropositivity in only five or six AZD1222 recipients. Targets within unmutated variant regions were reportedly found for nearly half of spike-specific TCRs. Researchers took repertoire samples only after the peak T cell response had come.

Generated by immunoSEQ multiplex PCR, the TCRdb table keeps only in-frame clones and is missing some. The repertoire holds some 75,000 clones, with 70% to 90% as singletons. Points on this clone: The antigen remains unidentified.

Trimming stripped 6 bases from V and 2 bases from J, with 13 bases between. The germline V gene has CDR1 MNHEY and CDR2 SVGAGI. This CDR3 spans 14 amino acids. Here the sequenced sample was peripheral blood, taken on day 0 of AZD1222 vaccination. The clonotype comes from an adult in good health. This rearrangement joins TRBV6-5 to TRBJ1-2; unclear D gene. The CDR3 bases are TGTGCCAGCAGCCCCGGAAGGGCAAACTATGGCTACACCTTC. It codes for CASSPGRANYGYTF.